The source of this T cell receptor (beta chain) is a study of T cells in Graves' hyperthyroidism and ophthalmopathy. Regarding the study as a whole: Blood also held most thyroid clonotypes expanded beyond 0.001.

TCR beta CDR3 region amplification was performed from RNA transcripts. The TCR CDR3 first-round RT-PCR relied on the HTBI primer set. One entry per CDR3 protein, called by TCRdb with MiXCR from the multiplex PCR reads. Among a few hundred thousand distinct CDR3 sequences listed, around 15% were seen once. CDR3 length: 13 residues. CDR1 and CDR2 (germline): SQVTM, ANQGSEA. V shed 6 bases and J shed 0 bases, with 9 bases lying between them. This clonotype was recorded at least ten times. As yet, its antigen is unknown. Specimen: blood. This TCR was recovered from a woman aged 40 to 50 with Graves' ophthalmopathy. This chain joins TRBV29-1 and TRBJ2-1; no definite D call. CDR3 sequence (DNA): TGCAGCGTCACCGGCAGCTCCTACAATGAGCAGTTCTTC. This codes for CSVTGSSYNEQFF.